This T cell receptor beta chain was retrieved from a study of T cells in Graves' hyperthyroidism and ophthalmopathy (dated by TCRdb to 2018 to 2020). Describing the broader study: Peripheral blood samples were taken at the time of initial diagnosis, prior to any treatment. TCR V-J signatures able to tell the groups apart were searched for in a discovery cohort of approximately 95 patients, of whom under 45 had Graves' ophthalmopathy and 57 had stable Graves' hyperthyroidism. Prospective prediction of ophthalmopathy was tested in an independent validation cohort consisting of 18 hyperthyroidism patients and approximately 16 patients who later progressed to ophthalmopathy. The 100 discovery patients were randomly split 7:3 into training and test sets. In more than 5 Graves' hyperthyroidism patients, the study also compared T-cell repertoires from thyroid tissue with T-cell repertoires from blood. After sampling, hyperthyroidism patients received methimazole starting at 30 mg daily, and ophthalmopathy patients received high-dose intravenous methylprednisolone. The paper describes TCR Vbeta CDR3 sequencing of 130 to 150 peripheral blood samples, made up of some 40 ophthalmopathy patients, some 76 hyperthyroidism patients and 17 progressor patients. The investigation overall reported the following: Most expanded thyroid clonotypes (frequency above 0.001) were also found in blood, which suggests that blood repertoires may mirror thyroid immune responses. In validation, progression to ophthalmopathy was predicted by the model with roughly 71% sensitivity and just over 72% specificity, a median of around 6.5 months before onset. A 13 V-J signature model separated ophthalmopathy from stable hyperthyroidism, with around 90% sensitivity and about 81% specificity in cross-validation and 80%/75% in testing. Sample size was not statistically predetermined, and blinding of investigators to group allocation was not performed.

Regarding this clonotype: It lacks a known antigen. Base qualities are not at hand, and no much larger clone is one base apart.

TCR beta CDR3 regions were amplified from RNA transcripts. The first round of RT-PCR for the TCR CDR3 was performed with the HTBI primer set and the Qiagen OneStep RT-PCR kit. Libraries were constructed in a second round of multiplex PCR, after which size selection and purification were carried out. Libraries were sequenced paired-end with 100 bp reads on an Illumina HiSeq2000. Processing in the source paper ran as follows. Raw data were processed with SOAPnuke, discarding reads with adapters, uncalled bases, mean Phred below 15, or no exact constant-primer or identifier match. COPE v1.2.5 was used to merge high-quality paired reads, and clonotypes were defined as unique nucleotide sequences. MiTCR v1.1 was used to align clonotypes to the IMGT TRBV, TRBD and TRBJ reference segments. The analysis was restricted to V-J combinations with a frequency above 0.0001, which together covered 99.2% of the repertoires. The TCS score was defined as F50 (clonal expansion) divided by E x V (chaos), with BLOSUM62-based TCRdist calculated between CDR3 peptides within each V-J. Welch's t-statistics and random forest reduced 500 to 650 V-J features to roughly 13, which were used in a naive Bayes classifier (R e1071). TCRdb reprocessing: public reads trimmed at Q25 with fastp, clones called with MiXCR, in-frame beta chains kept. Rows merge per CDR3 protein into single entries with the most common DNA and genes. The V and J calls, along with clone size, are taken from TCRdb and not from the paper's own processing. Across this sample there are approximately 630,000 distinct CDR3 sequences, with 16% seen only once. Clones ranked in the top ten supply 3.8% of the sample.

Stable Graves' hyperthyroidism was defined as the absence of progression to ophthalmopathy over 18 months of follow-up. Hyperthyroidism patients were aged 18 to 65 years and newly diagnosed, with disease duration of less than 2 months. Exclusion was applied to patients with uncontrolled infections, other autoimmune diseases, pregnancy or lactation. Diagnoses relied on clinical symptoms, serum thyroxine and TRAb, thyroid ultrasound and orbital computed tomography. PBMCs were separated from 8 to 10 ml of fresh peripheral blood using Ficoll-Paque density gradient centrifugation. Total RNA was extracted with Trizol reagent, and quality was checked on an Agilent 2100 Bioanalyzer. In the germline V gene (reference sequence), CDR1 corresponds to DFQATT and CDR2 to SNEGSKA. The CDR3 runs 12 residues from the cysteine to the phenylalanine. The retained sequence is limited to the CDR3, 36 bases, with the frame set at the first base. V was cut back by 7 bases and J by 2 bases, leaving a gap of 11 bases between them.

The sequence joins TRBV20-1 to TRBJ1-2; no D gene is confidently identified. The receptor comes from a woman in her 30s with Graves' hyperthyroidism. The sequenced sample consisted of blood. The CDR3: CSVHGTNYGYTF. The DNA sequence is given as TGCAGTGTTCACGGAACAAACTATGGCTACACCTTC.